This T cell receptor (beta chain) was identified in a study of shared clonotypes between healthy human individuals. General observations from the study: Shared clonotypes: roughly 5% naive CD4, around 3.5% naive CD8, under 2.5% memory CD4, approximately 0.4% memory CD8.

Donors, without exception, were Caucasian adults residing in Nashville, Tennessee. Produced via immunoSEQ multiplex PCR; TCRdb's table is partial and in-frame only. The sample has about 960,000 clones; around 80% are singletons. As concerns this clone: Antigen unknown.

The sequence was collected from a man younger than 35 in good health. The source material was memory CD4+ T cells sorted from blood. The subset here: CD45RA-negative fraction.

CDR3 in DNA: TGTGCCAGCAGTCTTGACTGGGGTGACGATTACGAGCAGTACTTC. Protein sequence: CASSLDWGDDYEQYF. The gene calls are TRBV6-1 and TRBJ2-7; D ambiguous. The V gene lost 5 bases and the J gene lost 4 bases, with 18 bases spanning the gap. CDR1 MNHNS and CDR2 SASEGT come from the germline V gene. The CDR3 contains 15 residues.